The 14 T cell receptor beta chains below were found in one sample sequenced in a study of blood T cells in healthy people across ages. Primers used in a second PCR of roughly 6 to 11 cycles were a sample-barcoded 5' primer and a J-beta primer mix. One entry per CDR3 protein, called by TCRdb with MiXCR from the 5' RACE reads. The sample comprises 650,000 to 1,000,000 distinct CDR3 sequences, 30% to 45% of which are singletons, and 10% to 15% rests with the top ten. Sequencing input: blood. The receptors were sampled from a man aged 18 to 35 in good health.

Only a few counts were recorded for this clonotype. The V and J genes are TRBV4-3 and TRBJ1-4; D uncertain. Germline CDR1 and CDR2: LGHNA and YSLEER. The CDR3 covers 18 residues. Deletions cut 0 bases from V and 3 bases from J, with 17 bases between. CDR3 residues: CASSQEGRMNPPNEKLFF. In nucleotides, the CDR3 is TGCGCCAGCAGCCAAGAAGGGAGAATGAACCCTCCTAATGAAAAACTGTTTTTT.

In its sample, this clonotype was seen a few times. In nucleotides, the CDR3 is TGCGCCAGCAGCCCTGCCCAGGGGAACACTGAAGCTTTCTTT. It specifies CASSPAQGNTEAFF. This chain connects TRBV4-3 to TRBJ1-1; D is perhaps TRBD1 (5 bases). The CDR3 totals 14 residues. V was shortened by 4 bases and J by 1 base, with 10 bases between the two germline ends. Germline values: CDR1 LGHNA, CDR2 YSLEER.

This clonotype appeared a few times. This chain connects TRBV12-3 or TRBV12-4 to TRBJ2-4; D perhaps matches TRBD1 (6 bases). V lost 1 base and J 9 bases, leaving 13 bases between the germline ends. This CDR3 spans 14 amino acids. The CDR3 reads CASSLEGVRGIQYF. The CDR3 bases are TGTGCCAGCAGTTTAGAGGGGGTCCGGGGCATTCAGTACTTC.

The rearrangement uses TRBV20-1 and TRBJ1-5; D perhaps matches TRBD1 (5 bases). CDR1 is DFQATT and CDR2 is SNEGSKA in the germline V gene (reference sequence). Trimming took off 3 bases at V and 0 bases at J, with 12 bases between the two ends. This CDR3 contains 15 residues. CDR3 loop: CSASWQGYSNQPQHF. DNA for the CDR3: TGCAGTGCTAGCTGGCAGGGATATAGCAATCAGCCCCAGCATTTT.

Concerning this clonotype itself: A read error may account for a junction end that differs from germline. The chain combines TRBV3-1 with TRBJ1-6; no clear D. Germline CDR1 and CDR2: LGHDT and YNNKEL (reference sequence). The CDR3 spans 13 residues. Here the CDR3 DNA reads TGTGCCAGCAGCCCCCGTCCTTATTCACCCCCCCACTTT. Translating it yields CASSPRPYSPPHF.

This chain links TRBV20-1 with TRBJ2-3; the D gene is possibly TRBD2 (6 bases). This CDR3 region has 14 residues. Germline V gene data show CDR1 as DFQATT and CDR2 as SNEGSKA (reference sequence). V was trimmed by 5 bases and J by 6 bases, leaving 18 bases between them. The CDR3 spells CSAAPGTATDTQYF. The CDR3 nucleotides are TGCAGTGCTGCCCCCGGGACTGCCACCGATACGCAGTATTTT.

This chain links TRBV4-2 with TRBJ2-3; D call uncertain. The germline V gene encodes CDR1 LGHNA and CDR2 YNFKEQ. V was trimmed by 0 bases and J by 4 bases, leaving 8 bases between them. There are 14 residues in the CDR3. CDR3 nucleotides: TGTGCCAGCAGCCAAGAACCAAAGGCAGATACGCAGTATTTT. Its translation: CASSQEPKADTQYF.

The rearrangement links TRBV10-3 to TRBJ1-6; D is unclear. The V gene lost 2 bases and the J gene lost 7 bases, with 9 bases spanning the gap. This CDR3 comprises 14 residues. The germline V gene encodes CDR1 ENHRY and CDR2 SYGVKD. The CDR3 protein is CAISEAERNSPLHF. In DNA form, the CDR3 reads TGTGCCATCAGTGAGGCAGAGCGAAATTCACCCCTCCACTTT.

This chain joins TRBV5-1 and TRBJ2-5, with no clear D. Trimming left V 6 bases short and J 1 base short, with 16 bases between. The CDR3 has 15 residues. The germline V gene has CDR1 SGHRS and CDR2 YFSETQ. The CDR3 loop is CASTPWSAGQETQYF. The CDR3 DNA reads TGCGCCAGCACGCCGTGGTCGGCTGGCCAAGAGACCCAGTACTTC.

V gene TRBV9 combines with J gene TRBJ1-3; D not certain. CDR1 is SGDLS and CDR2 is YYNGEE in the germline V gene. This CDR3 is built from 14 residues. V lost 4 bases to trimming and J lost 11 bases, with 19 bases between them. The CDR3 reads CASSLGGGAYAIYF. The CDR3 nucleotides are TGTGCCAGCAGCTTAGGCGGAGGCGCTTACGCCATATATTTT.

This clonotype came up once. Mismatch with germline at one junction end may stem from a read error. The V and J genes are TRBV28 and TRBJ2-7, with D perhaps matching TRBD1 or TRBD2 (5 bases each). The CDR3 length is 16 residues. Germline V gives CDR1 MDHEN, CDR2 SYDVKM. As DNA, the CDR3 is TGTGCCTGCAGTTCCCCAACCGGGACCGACCCCTACGAGCAGTACTTC. Its translation is CACSSPTGTDPYEQYF.

This clonotype was picked up a small number of times. The chain couples TRBV4-1 to TRBJ1-1, with TRBD1 as a possible D gene (5 bases). The CDR3 totals 16 residues. V was trimmed by 1 base and J by 1 base, leaving 13 bases between them. Looked up from germline, CDR1 is MGHRA and CDR2 is YSYEKL. The CDR3 is CASSQGLQAGNTEAFF. DNA of the CDR3: TGCGCCAGCAGCCAAGGTCTACAGGCGGGGAACACTGAAGCTTTCTTT.

The chain is built from TRBV6-5 and TRBJ2-1, with D possibly matching TRBD1 (6 bases). The length of the CDR3 is 12 residues. With 8 bases removed from V and 13 bases from J, the gap between germline ends came to 18 bases. In germline, CDR1 is MNHEY, CDR2 SVGAGI. The CDR3: CASSGPGETQFF. The CDR3 DNA reads as TGTGCCAGCTCCGGGCCAGGGGAGACCCAGTTCTTC.

This clonotype came up many times. The V and J genes are TRBV7-8 and TRBJ2-3; a possible D gene is TRBD2 (6 bases). Germline lookup yields CDR1 SGHVS and CDR2 FQNEAQ. The V end lost 7 bases, the J end lost 7 bases, and 18 bases lay between the germline ends. The CDR3 length is 14 residues. This CDR3 is CASTLEEGRYTQYF. As DNA, the CDR3 is TGTGCCAGCACCCTAGAGGAGGGTCGGTATACGCAGTATTTT.